Listed below are T cell receptor beta chains from one sample, sequenced in a study of blood T cell repertoires in COVID-19. Clones were sequenced by immunoSEQ multiplex PCR, and TCRdb holds only the in-frame ones, with some missing. The data hold fewer than 350,000 clones, with roughly 87% observed a single time. Input material: PBMCs or T cells enriched from blood (not recorded which). These receptors all come from a woman aged 40 to 55 who had recovered from COVID-19. CDR3s include the opening cysteine and the closing phenylalanine or tryptophan. D genes are given only for firm matches. The size entry is marked missing in some rows and otherwise reads once, few, many or a size class.

>TRBJ2-3|NA|TRBV2|TRBD1
TGTGCCAGCAGGGGACAGGGGTTTGGCACAGATACGCAGTATTTT
CASRGQGFGTDTQYF
>TRBJ1-4|NA|TRBV9|NA
TGTGCCAGCAGCGCCGGGGGGCCGACTAATGAAAAACTGTTTTTT
CASSAGGPTNEKLFF
>TRBJ2-5|NA|TRBV11-2|NA
TGTGCCAGCAGCCCGCCACAGGGAGCCTTAGAGACCCAGTACTTC
CASSPPQGALETQYF
>TRBJ1-2|NA|TRBV5-1|NA
TGCGCCAGCAGCTTGGATTCGGGAACTAACTATGGCTACACCTTC
CASSLDSGTNYGYTF
>TRBJ1-1|once|TRBV24-1|TRBD1
TGTGCCACCGGATACCGGGACAGACCAAACACTGAAGCTTTCTTT
CATGYRDRPNTEAFF
>TRBJ2-5|NA|TRBV9|NA
TGTGCCAGCAGCGTAGGGGGCCCAGGGGCGAAGGAGACCCAGTACTTC
CASSVGGPGAKETQYF
>TRBJ1-5|NA|TRBV5-1|NA
TGCGCCAGCAGCTTGGTTGGGGGCACTCAGCCCCAGCATTTT
CASSLVGGTQPQHF
>TRBJ2-1|NA|TRBV24-1|TRBD2
TGTGCCACCAGTGATTTGGCCGCTAGCGGGCACTACAATGAGCAGTTCTTC
CATSDLAASGHYNEQFF
>TRBJ1-6|NA|TRBV6-5|TRBD1
TGTGCCAGCAGTTACGCCAGGGGGGCCGACTCACCCCTCCACTTT
CASSYARGADSPLHF
>TRBJ2-7|NA|TRBV28|TRBD1
TGTGCCAGCAGTGACACCGGGACAGGGGCCGGAGAGCAGTACTTC
CASSDTGTGAGEQYF
>TRBJ2-7|NA|TRBV5-1|TRBD2
TGCGCCAGCAGCTTGCTAGCGGGGAAGGGCGGGGAGCAGTACTTC
CASSLLAGKGGEQYF
>TRBJ1-5|NA|TRBV7-8|NA
TGTGCCAGCAGCTTTAGCGGTCAGCCCCAGCATTTT
CASSFSGQPQHF
>TRBJ2-1|NA|TRBV24-1|TRBD2
TGTGCCACCAGTGAGGGAGCGGGAGGGCCCAATGAGCAGTTCTTC
CATSEGAGGPNEQFF
>TRBJ2-2|NA|TRBV7-3|TRBD2
TGTGCCAGCAGCTTAGCGGCTAGCGGGAGCCTGAACACCGGGGAGCTGTTTTTT
CASSLAASGSLNTGELFF
>TRBJ2-1|NA|TRBV10-2|TRBD2
TGCGCCAGCAGTGAGCAGGGGATAGCGGGAGTTGAGCAGTTCTTC
CASSEQGIAGVEQFF
>TRBJ2-3|NA|TRBV28|TRBD2
TGTGCCAGCGCCCCAACTAGCGGGAGAGGAGATACGCAGTATTTT
CASAPTSGRGDTQYF
>TRBJ2-5|NA|TRBV7-9|NA
TGTGCCAGCAGCTTAGAGGGGATCGGGCAACAGACCCAGTACTTC
CASSLEGIGQQTQYF
>TRBJ2-7|NA|TRBV6-2/TRBV6-3|NA
TGTGCCAGCAGTTACGTCGGGGAAACCTACGAGCAGTACTTC
CASSYVGETYEQYF
>TRBJ1-2|NA|TRBV12-3/TRBV12-4|TRBD1
TGTGCCAGCAGTTACGGACAGGAGAGTGGCTACACCTTC
CASSYGQESGYTF
>TRBJ1-5|NA|TRBV30|NA
TGTGCCTGGAGTGGGTCCGGGAATCAGCCCCAGCATTTT
CAWSGSGNQPQHF
>TRBJ2-7|NA|TRBV7-2|TRBD1
TGTGCCAGCAGCTTAGACGGGACAGGGTTGACCGAGCAGTACTTC
CASSLDGTGLTEQYF
>TRBJ1-5|NA|TRBV19|TRBD1
TGTGCCAGTAGCCAGGCCCGGACAGGGGCTGTCTTAAGCAATCAGCCCCAGCATTTT
CASSQARTGAVLSNQPQHF
>TRBJ1-4|once|TRBV19|NA
TGTGCCAGTAGTATTGCCCCGGGGGTGAATGAAAAACTGTTTTTT
CASSIAPGVNEKLFF
>TRBJ2-1|few|TRBV30|TRBD2
TGTGCCTGGAGTGTACTTGCTAGCGGGAACTACAGGGAGCAGTTCTTC
CAWSVLASGNYREQFF
>TRBJ2-2|NA|TRBV9|TRBD1
TGTGCCAGCAGCGTAGTCGGTGGGACAGGCAATCCCGGGGAGCTGTTTTTT
CASSVVGGTGNPGELFF
>TRBJ2-1|NA|TRBV7-9|TRBD2
TGTGCCAGCAGCTTAGTACTAGCGGACGTGGTGTTCTTC
CASSLVLADVVFF
>TRBJ1-2|NA|TRBV7-9|TRBD1
TGTGCCAGCAGCTGGGACAGGGACGGCTACACCTTC
CASSWDRDGYTF
>TRBJ2-1|NA|TRBV2|TRBD1
TGTGCCAGCAGTCCCGGGACAGGGGAAGACAATGAGCAGTTCTTC
CASSPGTGEDNEQFF
>TRBJ1-1|NA|TRBV5-1|NA
TGCGCCAGCAGCTTCAGGCCCATGAACACTGAAGCTTTCTTT
CASSFRPMNTEAFF
>TRBJ2-7|NA|TRBV14|TRBD1
TGTGCCAGCAGCCAATACAGGGGTTCGTACGAGCAGTACTTC
CASSQYRGSYEQYF
>TRBJ2-4|NA|TRBV15|TRBD2
TGTGCCACCAGCAGAGAGGGACTAGCGGGAGACGGAGCCAAAAACATTCAGTACTTC
CATSREGLAGDGAKNIQYF
>TRBJ2-1|NA|TRBV7-2|NA
TGTGCCAGCAGCTTACTAAAAACTTTGAGCTCCTACAATGAGCAGTTCTTC
CASSLLKTLSSYNEQFF
>TRBJ1-1|few|TRBV4-1|NA
TGCGCCAGCAGCCACCCAGAGGATAGGACTGAAGCTTTCTTT
CASSHPEDRTEAFF